What follows describes a single TCR beta chain. The antigen is unknown. This sample was included in a study of cytomegalovirus exposure and HLA in healthy donors. Regarding the study as a whole: Reportedly, diagnosis of cytomegalovirus status by the classifier showed high specificity and sensitivity. Some public TCRs appeared in many individuals, while most sequences were rare. Confirmation in vitro established that three CMV-associated chains were specific for CMV antigens. The tendency of first-cohort TCR clusters to co-occur in the 110 or so validation repertoires emerged from a later analysis.

TCRdb keeps only in-frame clones here, not all; method: immunoSEQ multiplex PCR. The sample holds 200,000 to 300,000 clones; approximately 90% are singletons and the top ten take about 3%. The CDR3 consists of 12 residues. Germline V gives CDR1 SNHLY, CDR2 FYNNEI. V dropped 10 bases and J dropped 6; count of bases not matched to a gene: 7. Source material: PBMCs. The chain uses TRBV2 and TRBJ2-3; 7 bases are shared with TRBD1. This TCR came from a man younger than 35 in good health and CMV-seronegative. The CDR3: CAIGQADDTQYF. CDR3 nucleotides: TGTGCCATCGGACAGGCCGATGATACGCAGTATTTT. Complete variable domain (other parts from reference TRBV2 and TRBJ2-3): EPEVTQTPSHQVTQMGQEVILRCVPISNHLYFYWYRQILGQKVEFLVSFYNNEISEKSEIFDDQFSVERPDGSNFTLKIRSTKLEDSAMYFCAIGQADDTQYFGPGTRLTVL.